Below, 16 T cell receptor beta chains from the same sample are listed, as sequenced in a study of beta chain features in type 1 diabetes. Study outcomes and limitations: Patients with Type 1 diabetes showed moderately but significantly shorter TCRB CDR3s in all four CD4+ subsets.

Expressed TCRB transcripts were sequenced because the isolated RNA had all been reverse transcribed beforehand. The data were produced by immunoSEQ multiplex PCR, yet TCRdb's version contains in-frame clones alone and is incomplete. The data contain roughly 290,000 clones, about 15% of them singletons. These receptors are not linked to any known antigen. The sequenced sample consisted of naive CD4+ T cells from blood. These receptors were taken from a young man with type 1 diabetes.

The CDR3 nucleotides read TGTGCCAGCAGTAAGACTGCCGGGACAGGGGGTGGCTACACCTTC. Translation gives CASSKTAGTGGGYTF. The chain combines TRBV6-5 with TRBJ1-2, with 11 bases aligning to TRBD1. Germline assignment: CDR1 MNHEY and CDR2 SVGAGI. This CDR3 comprises 15 residues. V trimming: 5 bases; J trimming: 7 bases; junction bases outside the gene matches: 9.

This clone was counted a few times. The V gene is TRBV2, the J gene TRBJ1-1, with 10 bases aligning to TRBD1. This CDR3 region has 15 residues. With 8 bases clipped from V and 1 base from J, the junction kept 7 bases outside the gene matches. The V gene's germline CDR1 is SNHLY and CDR2 FYNNEI. This CDR3 reads CASRDRGGRNTEAFF. The DNA for the CDR3 is TGTGCCAGCCGGGACAGGGGAGGTAGGAACACTGAAGCTTTCTTT.

The genes are TRBV4-1 and TRBJ2-7; TRBD2 agrees at 10 bases. V trimming: 0 bases; J trimming: 7 bases; junction bases outside the gene matches: 9. The CDR3 loop spans 16 amino acids. Germline V gives CDR1 MGHRA, CDR2 YSYEKL. In DNA form, the CDR3 reads TGCGCCAGCAGCCAAGAGAAGCGGGGGGGCAAGAGGGAGCAGTACTTC. This sequence encodes CASSQEKRGGKREQYF.

The chain recombines TRBV7-9 with TRBJ1-2, with TRBD1 as a possible D gene (5 bases). In germline, CDR1 is SEHNR, CDR2 FQNEAQ (reference sequence). Trimming shortened V by 0 bases and J by 8 bases, and 10 bases separated the two germline ends. CDR3 length equals 13 residues. The CDR3 sequence is CASSLALGGGYTF. CDR3 DNA sequence: TGTGCCAGCAGCTTAGCGCTGGGGGGAGGCTACACCTTC. Complete variable domain (other parts from reference TRBV7-9 and TRBJ1-2): DTGVSQNPRHKITKRGQNVTFRCDPISEHNRLYWYRQTLGQGPEFLTYFQNEAQLEKSRLLSDRFSAERPKGSFSTLEIQRTEQGDSAMYLCASSLALGGGYTFGSGTRLTVV.

This clone showed up just a few times. This sequence joins TRBV27 and TRBJ2-1; 7 nucleotides agree with TRBD2. Trimming at V came to 0 bases and at J to 0 bases, leaving 8 bases not matched to a gene. This CDR3 region has 18 residues. Germline CDR1 and CDR2: MNHEY and SMNVEV (reference sequence). This CDR3 is CASSLSKAREGSYNEQFF. Written as DNA, the CDR3 is TGTGCCAGCAGTTTATCGAAGGCCAGGGAGGGCTCCTACAATGAGCAGTTCTTC.

This chain joins TRBV5-1 and TRBJ2-5, with 8 bases identical to TRBD2. The CDR3 totals 15 residues. J lost 5 bases, V lost 3 bases, and 9 bases had no gene match. Per germline, CDR1 SGHRS and CDR2 YFSETQ. The CDR3 loop reads CASSWTGLGGETQYF. The CDR3, as DNA: TGCGCCAGCAGCTGGACGGGACTAGGAGGCGAGACCCAGTACTTC.

This clone was observed at least ten times. The chain combines TRBV4-3 with TRBJ2-3; 8 bases are shared with TRBD1. After removal of 3 bases from V and 4 bases from J, the junction contained 3 bases not matched to a gene. The CDR3 consists of 14 residues. CDR1 is LGHNA, CDR2 YSLEER, per germline. As DNA, the CDR3 is TGCGCCAGCAGCCACGGACAGGGAGCAGATACGCAGTATTTT. Translating gives CASSHGQGADTQYF.

The V call is TRBV20-1, the J call TRBJ1-2; D not certain. CDR3 length: 10 amino acids. V was cut by 0 bases and J by 12 bases, with 8 bases left in between. Per germline, CDR1 DFQATT and CDR2 SNEGSKA (reference sequence). CDR3 protein: CSARESVNTF. Written as DNA, the CDR3 is TGCAGTGCTAGAGAGAGTGTCAACACCTTC.

The chain combines TRBV6-6 with TRBJ1-1; TRBD1 matches at 9 bases. Per germline, CDR1 MNHNY and CDR2 SVGAGI (reference sequence). V gave up 11 bases and J gave up 4 bases; unmatched junction bases: 5. CDR3 length: 12 residues. The CDR3 loop reads CAGGQGVTEAFF. The CDR3 DNA is TGTGCCGGGGGACAGGGCGTCACTGAAGCTTTCTTT.

The chain has TRBV7-9 and TRBJ2-2, with D possibly matching TRBD2 (6 bases). Germline loops: CDR1 SEHNR, CDR2 FQNEAQ (reference sequence). This CDR3 has 17 residues. V was shortened by 3 bases and J by 0 bases, with 14 bases between the two germline ends. This CDR3 reads CASSFPKRVPNTGELFF. The CDR3 nucleotides are TGTGCCAGCAGCTTCCCAAAGCGGGTACCGAACACCGGGGAGCTGTTTTTT.

This clone was seen only a few times. The chain is built from TRBV4-2 and TRBJ2-2; D is possibly TRBD2 (6 bases). Germline CDR1 and CDR2: LGHNA and YNFKEQ. The V end was cut by 4 bases, the J end by 1 base, with 16 bases between. CDR3 length: 17 residues. CDR3 region: CASSLPRLSGNTGELFF. The CDR3, as DNA: TGTGCCAGCAGCCTACCGAGGCTTAGCGGGAACACCGGGGAGCTGTTTTTT.

The chain employs TRBV28 and TRBJ1-2; D uncertain. Trimming removed 8 bases at V and 4 bases at J, with 20 bases between. The CDR3 totals 15 residues. Germline-derived CDR1 and CDR2 are MDHEN and SYDVKM. In DNA, the CDR3 is TGTGCCAGCTGGAGCTTACCTGGTTATCCCTATGGCTACACCTTC. Translation: CASWSLPGYPYGYTF.

This clone was counted a few times. The rearrangement links TRBV28 to TRBJ2-1; the D gene is possibly TRBD1 (6 bases). V gave up 3 bases and J gave up 7 bases, with 13 bases separating them. The CDR3 covers 14 residues. The germline V gene has CDR1 MDHEN and CDR2 SYDVKM. In DNA, the CDR3 is TGTGCCAGCAGTTTTCAGGGGTTCTTGAATGAGCAGTTCTTC. The encoded protein is CASSFQGFLNEQFF.

The chain combines TRBV19 with TRBJ1-1; maybe TRBD1 (5 bases). The CDR3 is 12 residues long. Germline-derived CDR1 and CDR2 are LNHDA and SQIVND (reference sequence). Trimming pared 7 bases from V and 8 bases from J, leaving 14 bases between. Here the CDR3 reads CASTLWGREAFF. In DNA form, the CDR3 reads TGTGCCAGTACACTCTGGGGCAGGGAAGCTTTCTTT.

Written as DNA, the CDR3 is TGTGCCAGCAGCCTACCGACAACAGGGGTTGCCGCTGAAGCTTTCTTT. This codes for CASSLPTTGVAAEAFF. The chain combines TRBV5-4 with TRBJ1-1; TRBD1 agrees at 7 bases. Germline V lookup: CDR1 SGHNT, CDR2 YYREEE (reference sequence). This CDR3 is 16 amino acids long. The V segment lost 4 bases and the J segment 6 bases; nucleotides outside the gene matches: 15.

V gene TRBV28 combines with J gene TRBJ2-7; 10 nucleotides line up with TRBD1. From germline, CDR1 is MDHEN and CDR2 SYDVKM. V was clipped by 5 bases and J by 4 bases; unmatched bases: 5. This CDR3 has 14 residues. Written as DNA, the CDR3 is TGTGCCAGCAGTGGGACAGGGGAACCATACGAGCAGTACTTC. This sequence encodes CASSGTGEPYEQYF.